The 16 T cell receptor beta chains below come from one sample, sequenced in a study of CD8+ T cells in alopecia areata. RNA extraction and reverse transcription yielded cDNA as sequencing template. Sequencing was performed with immunoSEQ multiplex PCR; in TCRdb, only in-frame clones are kept and a portion is missing. The repertoire has some 170,000 clones, about 53% of them found once; the top ten carry approximately 10%. Treatment indicated: oral pan-JAK inhibitor, 5-10 mg twice daily. The starting material was CD8+ T cells sorted from blood, obtained at week 24, from a patient treated with tofacitinib. These TCRs come from a human donor with alopecia areata.

This chain links TRBV7-9 with TRBJ1-2, with D maybe TRBD1 (6 bases). The V and J ends lost 7 bases and 5 bases respectively, with 14 bases between them. Germline values: CDR1 SEHNR, CDR2 FQNEAQ (reference sequence). The CDR3 extends over 13 amino acids. This chain's CDR3 is CASKGQTGYGYTF. The CDR3 DNA is TGTGCCAGCAAAGGGCAGACAGGTTATGGCTACACCTTC.

This clone was recorded a few times. This rearrangement joins TRBV4-1 to TRBJ1-1; D possibly corresponds to TRBD1 (5 bases). The germline V and J ends were trimmed by 0 bases and 1 base, with 9 bases remaining between them. CDR3 length: 15 residues. Looked up from germline, CDR1 is MGHRA and CDR2 is YSYEKL. CDR3 in amino acids: CASSQDGQGNTEAFF. The CDR3 DNA is TGCGCCAGCAGCCAAGATGGTCAGGGGAACACTGAAGCTTTCTTT.

This clone was detected a few times. Other DNA sequences in this specimen translate into the identical CDR3. The gene calls are TRBV4-3 and TRBJ2-1; D remains ambiguous. Germline V gives CDR1 LGHNA, CDR2 YSLEER. The length of the CDR3 is 13 residues. V lost 2 bases and J lost 5, with 7 bases in between. This CDR3 reads CASSQSLNNEQFF. CDR3 sequence (DNA): TGCGCCAGCAGCCAAAGTCTTAACAATGAGCAGTTCTTC.

This clone appeared once. This chain links TRBV5-1 with TRBJ2-1; the match to TRBD2 covers 15 bases. CDR1 is SGHRS, CDR2 YFSETQ, per germline. V trimming: 4 bases; J trimming: 4 bases; junction bases outside the gene matches: 6. This CDR3 is built from 17 residues. The CDR3 sequence: CASSTGTSGGLYNEQFF. CDR3 sequence (DNA): TGCGCCAGCAGCACAGGGACTAGCGGGGGGTTGTACAATGAGCAGTTCTTC.

The V gene is TRBV5-1, the J gene TRBJ1-1; 9 positions agree with TRBD1. J gave up 5 bases and V 5 bases, and 4 bases lay outside the gene matches. The CDR3 is 13 residues long. CDR1 is SGHRS and CDR2 is YFSETQ in the germline V gene. The CDR3 loop is CASRTDRGTEAFF. The CDR3 DNA reads TGCGCCAGCAGGACTGACAGGGGGACTGAAGCTTTCTTT. Full variable domain (missing parts from reference TRBV5-1 and TRBJ1-1): KAGVTQTPRYLIKTRGQQVTLSCSPISGHRSVSWYQQTPGQGLQFLFEYFSETQRNKGNFPGRFSGRQFSNSRSEMNVSTLELGDSALYLCASRTDRGTEAFFGQGTRLTVV.

The rearrangement links TRBV5-6 to TRBJ2-1, with 9 positions matching TRBD1. This CDR3 region has 16 residues. V was clipped by 1 base and J by 1 base; unmatched bases: 3. In germline, CDR1 is SGHDT, CDR2 YYEEEE. CDR3 in DNA: TGTGCCAGCAGCTTGCCGACAGGGGGATCCTACAATGAGCAGTTCTTC. Its translation is CASSLPTGGSYNEQFF.

This clone turned up a few times. V is TRBV7-2 and J is TRBJ2-1; possibly TRBD2 for D (5 bases). Germline CDR1 SGHTA, CDR2 FQGNSA. V lost 2 bases to trimming and J lost 3 bases, with 14 bases between them. The CDR3 runs to 16 residues. This chain's CDR3 is CASSLRDYQLYNEQFF. The DNA of the CDR3 is TGTGCCAGCAGCTTACGCGACTATCAACTCTACAATGAGCAGTTCTTC.

The J gene is TRBJ1-2, the V gene TRBV11-2; perhaps TRBD1 as D (5 bases). This CDR3 is built from 16 residues. From germline, CDR1 is SGHAT and CDR2 FQNNGV. Trimming took 5 bases from V and 2 from J, leaving 18 bases between them. The CDR3 region is CASSPPLPQENYGYTF. The CDR3 DNA sequence: TGTGCCAGCAGCCCCCCCCTCCCACAGGAAAACTATGGCTACACCTTC. Full variable domain (remainder filled in from reference TRBV11-2 and TRBJ1-2): EAGVAQSPRYKIIEKRQSVAFWCNPISGHATLYWYQQILGQGPKLLIQFQNNGVVDDSQLPKDRFSAERLKGVDSTLKIQPAKLEDSAVYLCASSPPLPQENYGYTFGSGTRLTVV.

V gene TRBV9 combines with J gene TRBJ1-2, with a possible D match to TRBD1 (5 bases). The ends were cut back, 2 bases at V and 3 bases at J, with 8 bases in the middle. The V gene's germline CDR1 is SGDLS and CDR2 YYNGEE. The CDR3 totals 13 residues. CDR3 region: CASSVGDDYGYTF. The CDR3 DNA is TGTGCCAGCAGCGTGGGGGACGACTATGGCTACACCTTC.

This clone was detected a few times. The chain carries TRBV29-1 and TRBJ2-7; D ambiguous. Germline lookup yields CDR1 SQVTM and CDR2 ANQGSEA. The CDR3 is made up of 11 amino acids. Trimming stripped 5 bases from V and 3 bases from J, with 8 bases between. The CDR3 nucleotides read TGCAGCGTTTCCCTAGACTACGAGCAGTACTTC. Amino acids: CSVSLDYEQYF.

This clone was seen a handful of times. J is TRBJ1-2 and V is TRBV30; 10 nucleotides line up with TRBD1. The CDR3 has 12 amino acids. The V gene's germline CDR1 is GTSNPN and CDR2 SVGIG (reference sequence). The CDR3 reads CAGQGSNYGYTF. The CDR3 DNA reads as TGTGCGGGACAGGGGTCTAACTATGGCTACACCTTC.

This clone came up a few times. The V and J genes are TRBV29-1 and TRBJ2-1; TRBD1 or TRBD2 may be the D gene (5 bases each). The germline V gene has CDR1 SQVTM and CDR2 ANQGSEA. CDR3 length equals 14 residues. Trimming stripped 0 bases from V and 4 bases from J, with 10 bases between. This chain's CDR3 is CSVEDRDPYNEQFF. CDR3 bases: TGCAGCGTTGAAGATCGGGACCCGTACAATGAGCAGTTCTTC.

The rearrangement joins TRBV9 to TRBJ1-5; 8 nucleotides line up with TRBD1. The germline gives CDR1 SGDLS, CDR2 YYNGEE. Trimming at V came to 1 base and at J to 5 bases, leaving 17 bases not matched to a gene. This CDR3 has 19 amino acids. In DNA, the CDR3 is TGTGCCAGCAGCGTACTAGGGAGGGAGGACAGGGTGAGCCATCAGCCCCAGCATTTT. Encoded protein: CASSVLGREDRVSHQPQHF. Drawing the rest from reference TRBV9 and TRBJ1-5, the complete variable domain is DSGVTQTPKHLITATGQRVTLRCSPRSGDLSVYWYQQSLDQGLQFLIQYYNGEERAKGNILERFSAQQFPDLHSELNLSSLELGDSALYFCASSVLGREDRVSHQPQHFGDGTRLSIL.

J is TRBJ1-5 and V is TRBV7-8, with TRBD1 as a possible D gene (5 bases). The V and J ends lost 7 bases and 0 bases respectively, with 16 bases between them. From germline, CDR1 is SGHVS and CDR2 FQNEAQ. The CDR3 is made up of 16 amino acids. CDR3 loop: CASTPGRDYSNQPQHF. Written as DNA, the CDR3 is TGTGCCAGCACCCCGGGGAGGGACTATAGCAATCAGCCCCAGCATTTT. The full variable domain, rest sourced from reference TRBV7-8 and TRBJ1-5, is GAGVSQSPRYKVAKRGQDVALRCDPISGHVSLFWYQQALGQGPEFLTYFQNEAQLDKSGLPSDRFFAERPEGSVSTLKIQRTQQEDSAVYLCASTPGRDYSNQPQHFGDGTRLSIL.

This clone was observed a handful of times. This sequence joins TRBV7-6 and TRBJ2-3; D is perhaps TRBD1 (6 bases). The CDR3 sequence is 16 residues long. The V and J ends lost 5 bases and 0 bases respectively, with 15 bases between them. From germline, CDR1 is SGHVS and CDR2 FNYEAQ. CDR3 in amino acids: CASSPWTAQSTDTQYF. The CDR3 bases are TGTGCCAGCAGCCCCTGGACAGCGCAAAGCACAGATACGCAGTATTTT.

J is TRBJ2-3 and V is TRBV4-3, with 10 positions matching TRBD2. V lost 0 bases to trimming and J lost 2 bases; unmatched junction nucleotides: 5. CDR1 and CDR2 from the germline V gene are LGHNA and YSLEER. The CDR3 has 17 residues. CDR3 sequence reads: CASSQDPSGGNTDTQYF. The CDR3 DNA is TGCGCCAGCAGCCAAGATCCTAGCGGGGGTAACACAGATACGCAGTATTTT.